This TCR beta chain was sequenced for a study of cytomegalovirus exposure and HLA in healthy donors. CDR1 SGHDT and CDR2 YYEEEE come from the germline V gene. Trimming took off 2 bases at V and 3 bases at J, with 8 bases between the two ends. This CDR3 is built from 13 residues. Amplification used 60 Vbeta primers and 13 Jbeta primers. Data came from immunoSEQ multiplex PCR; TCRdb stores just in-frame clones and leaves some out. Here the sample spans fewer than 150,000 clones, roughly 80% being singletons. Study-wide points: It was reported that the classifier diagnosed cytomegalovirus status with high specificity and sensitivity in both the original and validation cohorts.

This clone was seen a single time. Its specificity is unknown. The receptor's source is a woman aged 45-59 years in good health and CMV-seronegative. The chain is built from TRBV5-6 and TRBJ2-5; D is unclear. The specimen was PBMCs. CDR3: CASSFGQEETQYF. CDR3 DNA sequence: TGTGCCAGCAGCTTCGGTCAAGAAGAGACCCAGTACTTC.